One sample yielded the 4 T cell receptor beta chains listed below, sequenced in a study of T cell repertoires in cytomegalovirus infection. MiXCR, run by TCRdb on the reads, gives a single entry per CDR3 protein. This sample has about 260,000 distinct CDR3 sequences; 8% to 9.5% occur once, and the top ten carry around 15%. Sequences were obtained from PBMCs. The origin of the receptors is a human donor in good health (CMV status not recorded). Some clones in this sample may be carry-over from other donors' samples.

This clonotype was seen ten or more times. The chain is built from TRBV7-9 and TRBJ1-2; 12 bases map to TRBD1. CDR3 length equals 14 residues. The trim removed 3 bases at V and 7 bases at J, leaving 3 bases unmatched. CDR1 SEHNR and CDR2 FQNEAQ come from the germline V gene (reference sequence). CDR3 loop: CASSFGDRGLGYTF. The CDR3 nucleotides are TGTGCCAGCAGCTTCGGGGACAGGGGGCTTGGCTACACCTTC.

The table lists this clonotype with many counts. The rearrangement joins TRBV6-6 to TRBJ2-5; D is possibly TRBD2 (5 bases). The CDR3 runs to 13 residues. Germline CDR1 reads MNHNY; CDR2 reads SVGAGI (reference sequence). The V gene lost 7 bases and the J gene lost 5 bases, with 14 bases spanning the gap. In nucleotides, the CDR3 is TGTGCCAGCAACAAAGGCGGGTTCGAGACCCAGTACTTC. It encodes CASNKGGFETQYF.

This clonotype was recorded at least ten times. The chain uses TRBV4-3 and TRBJ1-1; D not certain. This CDR3 has 16 amino acids. Trimming left V 4 bases short and J 1 base short, with 16 bases between. Per germline, CDR1 LGHNA and CDR2 YSLEER. CDR3 in amino acids: CASSPEPAGGNTEAFF. DNA for the CDR3: TGCGCCAGCAGCCCAGAGCCGGCAGGAGGGAACACTGAAGCTTTCTTT.

The genes are TRBV6-5 and TRBJ1-4; D is unclear. This CDR3 contains 13 residues. Trimming shortened V by 2 bases and J by 7 bases, and 8 bases separated the two germline ends. The V gene's germline CDR1 is MNHEY and CDR2 SVGAGI. CDR3 amino acids: CASSYDAREKLFF. In DNA, the CDR3 is TGTGCCAGCAGTTACGACGCCCGTGAAAAACTGTTTTTT.